This TCR beta chain was identified during a study of cytomegalovirus exposure and HLA in healthy donors. Overall study results and limits: Several of the most significant clusters were apparently associated with common viral pathogens in a later analysis.

PCR employed 60 Vbeta and 13 Jbeta primers. This table comes from immunoSEQ multiplex PCR, and its TCRdb copy is limited to in-frame clones, with some not included. This table has approximately 130,000 clones, 77% appearing once. CDR3 size: 15 residues. Germline V lookup: CDR1 MNHEY, CDR2 SMNVEV (reference sequence). The junction had 6 bases not matched to a gene; V was cut back by 4 bases and J by 4 bases. Remarks on this clone: Its antigen is not identified.

The TCR was taken from a young man in good health and CMV-seropositive. The specimen sequenced was PBMCs. The J gene is TRBJ2-7, the V gene TRBV27; 11 nucleotides line up with TRBD1. Here the CDR3 reads CASSWGTGGGYEQYF. The CDR3 DNA is TGTGCCAGCAGTTGGGGGACAGGGGGTGGATACGAGCAGTACTTC.